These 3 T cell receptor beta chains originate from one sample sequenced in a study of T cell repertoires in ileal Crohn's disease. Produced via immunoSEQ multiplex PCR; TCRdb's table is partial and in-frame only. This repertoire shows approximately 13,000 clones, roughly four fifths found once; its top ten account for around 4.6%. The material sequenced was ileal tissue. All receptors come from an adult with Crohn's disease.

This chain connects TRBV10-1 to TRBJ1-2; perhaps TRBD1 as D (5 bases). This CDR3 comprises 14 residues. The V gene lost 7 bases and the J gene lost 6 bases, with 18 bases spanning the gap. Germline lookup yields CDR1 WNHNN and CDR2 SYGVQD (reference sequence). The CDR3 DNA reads TGCGCCAGCACCCCGTGCGGGGACCTGCATGGCTACACCTTC. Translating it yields CASTPCGDLHGYTF.

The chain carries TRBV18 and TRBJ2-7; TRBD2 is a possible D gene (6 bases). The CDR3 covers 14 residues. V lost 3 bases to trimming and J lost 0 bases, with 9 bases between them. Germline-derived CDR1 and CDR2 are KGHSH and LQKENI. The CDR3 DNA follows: TGTGCCAGCTCACCGGGACTGACCTCCTACGAGCAGTACTTC. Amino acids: CASSPGLTSYEQYF.

The CDR3 DNA sequence: TGCGCCAGCAGCCTCGGGACAGGGGCGACTGAAGAGACCCAGTACTTC. This sequence encodes CASSLGTGATEETQYF. The chain has TRBV5-1 and TRBJ2-5; TRBD1 matches at 10 bases. This CDR3 has 16 residues. In germline, CDR1 is SGHRS, CDR2 YFSETQ. Germline trimming cut 4 bases from V and 3 bases from J; bases unmatched to any gene: 9.